This T cell receptor beta chain was recovered during a study of blood T cell repertoires in COVID-19. At the level of the study: The origin of the acute and convalescent COVID-19 samples was the United States, Italy and Spain. PBMCs, B-cell-depleted T cells, or T cells were the source of the cDNA or gDNA that made up the material.

The CDR3 is 15 amino acids. CDR1 and CDR2 (germline): DFQATT, SNEGSKA (reference sequence). The trim removed 3 bases at V and 6 bases at J, leaving 9 bases unmatched. Methods used by the authors: From reference gene primer amplification, estimates of nucleated cell counts were derived. The table came from immunoSEQ multiplex PCR; TCRdb's copy has only in-frame clones and leaves some out. The V and J calls and clone size were taken over from that table, and D and trimming were inferred from the DNA. The table records about 140,000 clones, 80% to 90% of them present only once. This clone was seen only a few times.

Sequenced material: peripheral blood. The sequence was collected from a man in his 60s with active or convalescent COVID-19. The chain links TRBV20-1 to TRBJ2-3, with 10 nucleotides matching TRBD2. The CDR3 sequence is CSASKREGQLDTQYF. The DNA of the CDR3 is TGCAGTGCTAGTAAGCGGGAGGGCCAACTCGATACGCAGTATTTT.